This entry describes one TCR beta chain. The method was immunoSEQ multiplex PCR; TCRdb's version includes in-frame clones alone and lacks a portion of them. In the table there are tens of thousands of clones, about 84% of which are singletons. These data belong to a study of blood T cell repertoires in COVID-19. On the study more broadly: Whether acute or convalescent, the COVID-19 samples came from the United States, Italy and Spain. From T cells, B-cell-depleted T cells, or PBMCs came the material, which was cDNA or gDNA.

V was trimmed by 0 bases and J by 5 bases, leaving 16 bases between them. CDR3 length: 16 residues. From germline, CDR1 is SGHTS and CDR2 YDEGEE. This clonotype was obtained from a woman in her 70s with acute or convalescent COVID-19. The sequenced sample was peripheral blood. The chain carries TRBV5-8 and TRBJ2-3; TRBD1 is a possible D gene (6 bases). DNA of the CDR3: TGTGCCAGCAGCTTGGACCAGGACAGACTTTTAGATACGCAGTATTTT. This codes for CASSLDQDRLLDTQYF.